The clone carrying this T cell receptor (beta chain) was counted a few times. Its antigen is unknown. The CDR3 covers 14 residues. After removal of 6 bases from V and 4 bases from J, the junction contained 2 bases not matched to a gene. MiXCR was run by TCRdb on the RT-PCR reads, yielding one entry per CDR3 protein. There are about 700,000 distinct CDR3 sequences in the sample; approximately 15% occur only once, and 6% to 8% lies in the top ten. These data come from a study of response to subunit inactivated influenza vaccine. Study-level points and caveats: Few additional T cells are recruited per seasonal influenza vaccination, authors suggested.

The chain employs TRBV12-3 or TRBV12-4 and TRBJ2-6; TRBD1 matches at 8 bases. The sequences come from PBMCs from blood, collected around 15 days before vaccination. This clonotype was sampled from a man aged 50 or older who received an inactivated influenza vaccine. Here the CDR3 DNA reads TGTGCCAGCAGGGACAGGGCCGGGGCCAACGTCCTGACTTTC. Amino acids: CASRDRAGANVLTF.